This T cell receptor (beta chain) originates from a study of OX40 agonist ivuxolimab in advanced cancers. Overall study findings and caveats: Patients who responded partially at 0.1-3.0 mg/kg showed clonal expansion ranking among the lowest. Which antigen the expanded peripheral T cells recognized is unknown.

The CDR3 has 13 residues. Looked up from germline, CDR1 is LGHNA and CDR2 is YNFKEQ. V lost 2 bases and J 3 bases, leaving 5 bases between the germline ends. Patients with a history of autoimmune disease or on systemic immunosuppression were excluded. Sequenced by immunoSEQ multiplex PCR; TCRdb stores in-frame clones only, minus some. This repertoire shows more than 25,000 clones, approximately 86% found once; its top ten account for 31%. This clone was seen a single time. Its antigen is unidentified. This sequence was found in an adult with an advanced solid tumor such as melanoma, head and neck, liver or kidney cancer. The sample consisted of CD4+ or CD8+ T cells sorted from blood, taken in a trial of the OX40 agonist ivuxolimab. The J gene is TRBJ2-4, the V gene TRBV4-2; no reliable D call. The CDR3 sequence is CASSQPNKNIQYF. The CDR3 DNA sequence: TGTGCCAGCAGCCAACCGAACAAAAACATTCAGTACTTC.